The 16 T cell receptor beta chains below all came from one sample that was sequenced in a study of control samples from healthy donors and cancer patients. Assay: immunoSEQ multiplex PCR; the TCRdb copy retains only in-frame clones and omits some. The sample lists around 150,000 clones; roughly 88% were seen once. Sequenced material: blood. These TCRs come from a man aged 18 to 30 in good health.

The rearrangement uses TRBV3-1 (or the pseudogene TRBV3-2) and TRBJ2-1; TRBD1 matches 11 bases. Germline V gene data show CDR1 as LGHDT and CDR2 as YNNKEL (reference sequence). The V and J ends lost 4 bases and 9 bases, in that order; junction bases with no gene match: 5. CDR3 length: 14 amino acids. CDR3 sequence (DNA): TGTGCCAGCAGCCCCGGACAGGGGGCGGGTGAGCAGTTCTTC. The encoded protein is CASSPGQGAGEQFF.

This chain uses TRBV24-1 with TRBJ2-3; D gene unclear. The V and J ends lost 4 bases and 12 bases respectively, with 13 bases between them. The germline V gene has CDR1 KGHDR and CDR2 SFDVKD. The CDR3 consists of 12 residues. The CDR3 loop is CATSDLRSTQYF. DNA for the CDR3: TGTGCCACCAGTGACTTACGGTCCACACAGTATTTT.

The sample holds a few counts of this clone. This chain uses TRBV27 with TRBJ2-3; 16 nucleotides align to TRBD2. The CDR3 is made up of 17 amino acids. Germline assignment: CDR1 MNHEY and CDR2 SMNVEV (reference sequence). The V segment lost 5 bases and the J segment 4 bases; nucleotides outside the gene matches: 6. CDR3 amino acids: CASSPGLAGGPPDTQYF. The CDR3 DNA is TGTGCCAGCAGTCCGGGACTAGCGGGGGGGCCGCCAGATACGCAGTATTTT.

The chain employs TRBV6-1 and TRBJ1-2; D gene uncertain. Trimming left V 0 bases short and J 8 bases short, with 4 bases between. Per the germline V gene, CDR1 is MNHNS and CDR2 is SASEGT. The CDR3 covers 11 residues. CDR3 DNA sequence: TGTGCCAGCAGTGAAGCGCAAGGCTACACCTTC. It translates to CASSEAQGYTF.

This clone was seen more than once but under ten times. The chain combines TRBV6-6 with TRBJ1-3, with D perhaps TRBD1 (5 bases). Germline lookup yields CDR1 MNHNY and CDR2 SVGAGI (reference sequence). Trimming removed 8 bases from V and 9 bases from J, with 11 bases in between. There are 11 residues in the CDR3. Written as DNA, the CDR3 is TGTGCCAGCCTAAGGGGCAGCACCATATATTTT. It translates to CASLRGSTIYF.

The chain has TRBV7-9 and TRBJ1-3; TRBD1 matches at 11 bases. Germline values: CDR1 SEHNR, CDR2 FQNEAQ (reference sequence). The CDR3 contains 15 residues. Trimming at V came to 8 bases and at J to 1 base, leaving 4 bases not matched to a gene. The CDR3 DNA follows: TGTGCCAGCGACCGGGACAGGGGGTCTGGAAACACCATATATTTT. Translation gives CASDRDRGSGNTIYF.

The rearrangement links TRBV2 to TRBJ1-4; unclear D gene. The ends were cut back, 8 bases at V and 4 bases at J, with 11 bases in the middle. CDR1 is SNHLY and CDR2 is FYNNEI in the germline V gene. This CDR3 contains 13 residues. This chain's CDR3 is CASGKTRNEKLFF. CDR3 in DNA: TGTGCCAGCGGGAAGACCCGTAATGAAAAACTGTTTTTT.

The chain uses TRBV5-8 and TRBJ1-1; D not certain. The length of the CDR3 is 14 residues. Trimming took 1 base from V and 0 from J, leaving 7 bases between them. Germline CDR1 and CDR2: SGHTS and YDEGEE. The CDR3 DNA follows: TGTGCCAGCAGCTTGTTTGGGGTGAACACTGAAGCTTTCTTT. Translation gives CASSLFGVNTEAFF.

The chain carries TRBV4-3 and TRBJ2-4; 11 bases agree with TRBD2. V trimming: 0 bases; J trimming: 6 bases; junction bases outside the gene matches: 4. The CDR3 loop spans 16 amino acids. From germline, CDR1 is LGHNA and CDR2 YSLEER. The CDR3 here is CASSQDSSGGGNIQYF. Here the CDR3 DNA reads TGCGCCAGCAGCCAAGATAGTAGCGGGGGGGGAAACATTCAGTACTTC.

In nucleotides, the CDR3 is TGTGCCAGCAGCATCGCATCCGGCCTTGGGGGCGAGCAGTACTTC. The encoded protein is CASSIASGLGGEQYF. The genes are TRBV7-2 and TRBJ2-7; D is possibly TRBD1 or TRBD2 (5 bases each). The CDR3 extends over 15 amino acids. Germline CDR1 reads SGHTA; CDR2 reads FQGNSA. Deletions cut 5 bases from V and 6 bases from J, with 20 bases between.

The chain couples TRBV6-2 or TRBV6-3 to TRBJ2-7; D may be TRBD1 (6 bases). The V and J ends lost 3 bases and 6 bases respectively, with 12 bases between them. The CDR3 runs 13 residues. CDR1 and CDR2 from the germline V gene are MNHEY and SVGEGT. The CDR3 is CASSYSQGFEQYF. The CDR3 bases are TGTGCCAGCAGTTATTCACAGGGTTTCGAGCAGTACTTC.

The chain links TRBV28 to TRBJ2-7; D may correspond to TRBD1 or TRBD2 (7 bases each). This CDR3 spans 14 amino acids. V was clipped by 7 bases and J by 3 bases, with 16 bases between them. Germline CDR1 reads MDHEN; CDR2 reads SYDVKM. CDR3 nucleotides: TGTGCCAGCACCCAATCCAGGGGGGGCTACGAGCAGTACTTC. It yields the protein CASTQSRGGYEQYF.

J is TRBJ1-1 and V is TRBV5-4; no reliable D call. The CDR3 extends over 11 amino acids. The germline V and J ends were trimmed by 9 bases and 1 base, with 7 bases remaining between them. CDR1 and CDR2 (germline): SGHNT, YYREEE (reference sequence). The CDR3 DNA is TGTGCCACGGAGGGGAACACTGAAGCTTTCTTT. Its protein is CATEGNTEAFF.

The chain carries TRBV28 and TRBJ2-7; 8 nucleotides match TRBD2. Germline CDR1 and CDR2: MDHEN and SYDVKM. This CDR3 comprises 15 residues. With V trimmed by 7 bases and J by 0 bases, 8 bases remained unmatched. CDR3 residues: CASTTSGGPSYEQYF. CDR3 DNA sequence: TGTGCCAGCACCACGAGCGGGGGCCCCTCCTACGAGCAGTACTTC.

V gene TRBV18 combines with J gene TRBJ2-5; D remains unclear. Trimming pared 4 bases from V and 3 bases from J, leaving 9 bases between. Germline CDR1 is KGHSH and CDR2 is LQKENI. The CDR3 sequence is 13 residues long. DNA for the CDR3: TGTGCCAGCTCACGCGCGGCGGAAGAGACCCAGTACTTC. This encodes CASSRAAEETQYF.

The chain combines TRBV9 with TRBJ2-3; D possibly corresponds to TRBD2 (6 bases). The CDR3 is 15 amino acids. The ends were cut back, 3 bases at V and 3 bases at J, with 14 bases in the middle. Germline CDR1 and CDR2: SGDLS and YYNGEE. CDR3 in amino acids: CASSASGTQTDTQYF. The CDR3 bases are TGTGCCAGCAGCGCTTCAGGGACTCAAACAGATACGCAGTATTTT. The entire variable domain, with the rest obtained from reference TRBV9 and TRBJ2-3, is as follows: DSGVTQTPKHLITATGQRVTLRCSPRSGDLSVYWYQQSLDQGLQFLIQYYNGEERAKGNILERFSAQQFPDLHSELNLSSLELGDSALYFCASSASGTQTDTQYFGPGTRLTVL.